This entry is about one T cell receptor (beta chain). The record originates from a study of blood T cell repertoires in COVID-19. TCRdb keeps only in-frame clones here, not all; method: immunoSEQ multiplex PCR. The sample lists hundreds of thousands of clones; 85% to 90% were seen once. Material: peripheral blood. The sequence was collected from a woman aged 45-60 years with COVID-19, enrolled during active disease.

The CDR3 loop is CASSRSGTENQPQHF. DNA for the CDR3: TGTGCCAGCTCACGCTCCGGGACAGAAAATCAGCCCCAGCATTTT. The chain employs TRBV18 and TRBJ1-5, with 7 bases lining up with TRBD1. Unmatched junction bases numbered 7, after V lost 4 bases and J lost 4 bases. The CDR3 length is 15 residues. Germline V gene sequence: CDR1 KGHSH, CDR2 LQKENI.